These T cell receptor beta chains were read from a single sample in a study of CD8 T cell repertoires and HIV-1 epitope variants. These receptors have no known antigen. Using immunoSEQ multiplex PCR, the repertoire was profiled, and TCRdb retains in-frame clones only, with some absent. The sample yields about 2,600 clones, roughly 66% seen once. Sequencing was done on a sample of cultured CD8+ T cells derived from PBMCs. The source is a male donor with HIV. The CDR3 runs from the conserved cysteine through the conserved F or W. A D gene is named only where the DNA matches it firmly. Where a row states a size, it is once, few, many or the class of an expanded clone; other rows omit it.

-	TRBV7-2	TRBD2	TRBJ2-5	CASSLGVAGGPETQYF	TGTGCCAGCAGCTTAGGGGTAGCGGGAGGGCCCGAGACCCAGTACTTC
-	TRBV18	-	TRBJ2-5	CASSPGLSQETQYF	TGTGCCAGCTCACCAGGACTTTCCCAAGAGACCCAGTACTTC
-	TRBV13	-	TRBJ2-7	CASSLGPPTASYEQYF	TGTGCCAGCAGCTTGGGACCGCCGACTGCCTCCTACGAGCAGTACTTC
-	TRBV4-2	TRBD2	TRBJ2-7	CASSQGRTSGGYEQYF	TGTGCCAGCAGCCAAGGCAGAACTAGCGGGGGTTACGAGCAGTACTTC
-	TRBV6-6	TRBD1	TRBJ1-2	CASSPGQTTYGYTF	TGTGCCAGCAGTCCGGGACAGACCACCTATGGCTACACCTTC
few	TRBV28	TRBD2	TRBJ2-5	CASRRLADLQETQYF	TGTGCCAGCAGGAGACTAGCGGACCTCCAAGAGACCCAGTACTTC
few	TRBV7-9	TRBD1	TRBJ1-6	CASSLDRVAYNSPLHF	TGTGCCAGCAGCTTGGACAGGGTAGCCTATAATTCACCCCTCCACTTT
medium-sized	TRBV5-6	TRBD1	TRBJ1-2	CASSDPGTGVLGAF	TGTGCCAGCAGCGATCCCGGGACAGGGGTCCTCGGTGCCTTC
-	TRBV13	TRBD1	TRBJ1-1	CASSVGTGNTEAFF	TGTGCCAGCAGCGTAGGGACAGGGAACACTGAAGCTTTCTTT
-	TRBV6-5	-	TRBJ2-7	CASSPPEKASYEQYF	TGTGCCAGCAGTCCCCCCGAGAAGGCCTCCTACGAGCAGTACTTC
-	TRBV28	-	TRBJ2-7	CASSLGWDYEQYF	TGTGCCAGCAGTTTAGGCTGGGACTACGAGCAGTACTTC
-	TRBV2	-	TRBJ2-5	CASSERYREQETQYF	TGTGCCAGCAGTGAACGCTACAGGGAGCAAGAGACCCAGTACTTC
-	TRBV27	TRBD2	TRBJ2-1	CASSLASGGAVEQFF	TGTGCCAGCAGTTTAGCCAGCGGGGGGGCCGTTGAGCAGTTCTTC
-	TRBV15	TRBD1	TRBJ2-7	CATSRDANRGYEQYF	TGTGCCACCAGCAGAGATGCGAACAGGGGCTACGAGCAGTACTTC
-	TRBV29-1	-	TRBJ2-7	CSVEEWSSSYEQYF	TGCAGCGTTGAAGAGTGGAGCTCGAGCTACGAGCAGTACTTC
-	TRBV5-1	-	TRBJ2-3	CASSLDQGAGDTDTQYF	TGCGCCAGCAGCTTGGACCAGGGGGCGGGAGACACAGATACGCAGTATTTT
-	TRBV13	TRBD1	TRBJ2-5	CASSTRQGEETQYF	TGTGCCAGCAGCACTCGACAGGGAGAAGAGACCCAGTACTTC
-	TRBV19	TRBD1	TRBJ1-5	CASSPDRGSQPQHF	TGTGCCAGTAGTCCCGACAGGGGTAGTCAGCCCCAGCATTTT
-	TRBV7-6	-	TRBJ2-7	CASSLLDGSYEQYF	TGTGCCAGCAGCTTACTGGACGGATCCTACGAGCAGTACTTC
-	TRBV5-1	TRBD2	TRBJ2-1	CASSVSGTTYNEQFF	TGCGCCAGCAGCGTCTCCGGGACTACCTACAATGAGCAGTTCTTC
-	TRBV13	-	TRBJ2-3	CASSLVGDTQYF	TGTGCCAGCAGCTTAGTGGGGGATACGCAGTATTTT
-	TRBV7-9	TRBD1	TRBJ1-5	CASSLGTGSYSNQPQHF	TGTGCCAGCAGCTTAGGGACAGGATCCTATAGCAATCAGCCCCAGCATTTT
-	TRBV6-6	-	TRBJ2-1	CASSSRDSDEQFF	TGTGCCAGCAGTTCCCGGGACTCGGATGAGCAGTTCTTC
few	TRBV2	-	TRBJ2-1	CASSEPRDSGGDEQFF	TGTGCCAGCAGTGAACCAAGGGACTCAGGGGGGGATGAGCAGTTCTTC
-	TRBV5-1	TRBD1	TRBJ2-7	CASSVGQGFYEQYF	TGCGCCAGCAGCGTGGGACAGGGGTTTTACGAGCAGTACTTC
-	TRBV19	-	TRBJ1-2	CASTPARSAYGYTF	TGTGCCAGTACCCCCGCCAGGTCAGCCTATGGCTACACCTTC
few	TRBV19	TRBD2	TRBJ2-7	CASSMGVAGEEQYF	TGTGCCAGTAGTATGGGGGTAGCGGGAGAAGAGCAGTACTTC
hyperexpanded	TRBV15	-	TRBJ1-2	CATSRDRGTQVYGYTF	TGTGCCACCAGCAGAGATCGGGGGACCCAGGTCTATGGCTACACCTTC
-	TRBV6-5	-	TRBJ2-2	CASSYSQAGELFF	TGTGCCAGCAGTTACTCTCAGGCCGGGGAGCTGTTTTTT
-	TRBV9	TRBD1	TRBJ2-3	CASSVSAGTGTERDTQYF	TGTGCCAGCAGCGTTTCAGCCGGGACAGGGACCGAAAGAGATACGCAGTATTTT
-	TRBV28	TRBD1	TRBJ1-2	CASSLPRDRDYGYTF	TGTGCCAGCAGCCTACCCCGGGACAGAGACTATGGCTACACCTTC
-	TRBV6-1	-	TRBJ2-7	CASHNTQVTYEQYF	TGTGCCAGCCATAACACACAGGTTACCTACGAGCAGTACTTC
few	TRBV18	-	TRBJ1-1	CASSPRDLLGNTEAFF	TGTGCCAGCTCACCCCGGGACCTATTAGGAAACACTGAAGCTTTCTTT
-	TRBV7-9	TRBD1	TRBJ2-7	CASSLDRDRGSGYF	TGTGCCAGCAGCTTGGACCGGGACAGGGGATCTGGGTACTTC
-	TRBV2	TRBD1	TRBJ1-1	CASRPRGPGTEAFF	TGTGCCAGCAGACCCAGGGGGCCGGGGACTGAAGCTTTCTTT
-	TRBV19	TRBD2	TRBJ2-1	CASSIDPTSGSNEQFF	TGTGCCAGTAGTATAGATCCAACTAGCGGGAGTAATGAGCAGTTCTTC
-	TRBV6-5	TRBD1	TRBJ2-4	CASSYSQGAAKNIQYF	TGTGCCAGCAGTTACAGTCAGGGGGCGGCAAAAAACATTCAGTACTTC
-	TRBV6-5	-	TRBJ2-2	CASSYDTNTGELFF	TGTGCCAGCAGTTACGACACCAACACCGGGGAGCTGTTTTTT
-	TRBV5-6	-	TRBJ2-7	CASSLGQSSEQYF	TGTGCCAGCAGCTTGGGACAGTCCTCAGAGCAGTACTTC
-	TRBV13	-	TRBJ2-4	CASSRTGNIQYF	TGTGCCAGCAGCCGTACAGGGAACATTCAGTACTTC
few	TRBV19	-	TRBJ1-2	CASSPRAYNYGYTF	TGTGCCAGTAGCCCCAGGGCATACAACTATGGCTACACCTTC
-	TRBV5-8	TRBD2	TRBJ2-3	CASSPTSGKDTDTQYF	TGTGCCAGCAGCCCCACTAGCGGGAAAGATACAGATACGCAGTATTTT
few	TRBV11-1	TRBD2	TRBJ2-1	CASSFGTSGSNEQFF	TGTGCCAGCAGCTTTGGGACTAGCGGGAGTAATGAGCAGTTCTTC
-	TRBV27	TRBD1	TRBJ1-5	CASQQGSNQPQHF	TGTGCCAGTCAACAGGGGAGCAATCAGCCCCAGCATTTT
once	TRBV9	-	TRBJ2-2	CASSETGTGELFF	TGTGCCAGCAGCGAGACAGGAACCGGGGAGCTGTTTTTT
-	TRBV10-2	TRBD2	TRBJ2-5	CASTGSGKETQYF	TGCGCCAGCACGGGTAGCGGGAAAGAGACCCAGTACTTC
few	TRBV15	-	TRBJ1-1	CATSRDRGWWTEAFF	TGTGCCACCAGCAGAGACCGAGGGTGGTGGACTGAAGCTTTCTTT
once	TRBV7-9	-	TRBJ1-2	CASSHHRGYGYTF	TGTGCCAGCAGCCATCACCGGGGTTATGGCTACACCTTC
-	TRBV5-5	-	TRBJ2-3	CASSLTGRAVDTQYF	TGTGCCAGCAGCTTGACAGGCCGCGCGGTAGATACGCAGTATTTT
-	TRBV27	TRBD2	TRBJ2-7	CASSSHPSGTYEQYF	TGTGCCAGCAGTTCCCACCCTAGCGGGACCTACGAGCAGTACTTC
-	TRBV4-1	-	TRBJ1-1	CASSQVTGTEAFF	TGCGCCAGCAGCCAAGTCACAGGTACTGAAGCTTTCTTT
-	TRBV28	-	TRBJ1-6	CASKYLSYNSPLHF	TGTGCCAGCAAATACCTCTCCTATAATTCACCCCTCCACTTT
few	TRBV5-4	TRBD2	TRBJ2-7	CASSREGGGAGGEQYF	TGTGCCAGCAGCCGGGAGGGGGGAGGCGCCGGAGGGGAGCAGTACTTC
-	TRBV28	-	TRBJ2-1	CASSLYNEQFF	TGTGCCAGCAGTTTGTACAATGAGCAGTTCTTC
once	TRBV10-2	TRBD2	TRBJ2-7	CASSETSGTDEQYF	TGCGCCAGCAGTGAGACTAGCGGGACCGACGAGCAGTACTTC
few	TRBV27	-	TRBJ2-1	CASSLKQGEGSYNEQFF	TGTGCCAGCAGTTTAAAACAGGGTGAGGGCTCCTACAATGAGCAGTTCTTC
-	TRBV19	TRBD2	TRBJ2-4	CASRVTSGGDVIQYF	TGTGCCAGTAGAGTGACTAGCGGGGGGGATGTCATTCAGTACTTC